Listed below are T cell receptor beta chains from one sample, sequenced in a study of patients and donors after allogeneic stem cell transplantation. TCRdb reanalysed the RT-PCR reads using MiXCR and keeps one entry per CDR3 protein. The sample shows some 960,000 distinct CDR3 sequences, roughly 18% of them seen only once. What was sequenced was blood, either unsorted or a sorted T cell fraction (not recorded which). The source of these receptors is a human donor who was either an allogeneic HSCT recipient or a stem cell or donor lymphocyte infusion donor (not recorded which). It is not recorded whose cells these are; they may come from a transplant donor. CDR3s include the opening cysteine and the closing phenylalanine or tryptophan. D genes are given only for firm matches. Clone size is not always given. Where it is, it says once, few, many or a class for expanded clones.

- | TRBJ1-1 | TRBV7-9 | - | CASSSTVATEAFF | TGTGCCAGCAGCTCCACGGTGGCCACTGAAGCTTTCTTT
- | TRBJ1-1 | TRBV29-1 | few | CSVERDTEAFF | TGCAGCGTTGAGAGGGACACTGAAGCTTTCTTT
TRBD2 | TRBJ2-7 | TRBV20-1 | few | CSASGGSTGTYEQYF | TGCAGTGCTAGCGGCGGGAGCACTGGGACCTACGAGCAGTACTTC
- | TRBJ1-1 | TRBV6-6 | - | CASSGQIHTEAFF | TGTGCCAGCAGCGGACAGATTCACACTGAAGCTTTCTTT
- | TRBJ2-3 | TRBV5-5 | few | CASSLGHGPSTDTQYF | TGTGCCAGCAGCTTGGGGCATGGTCCAAGCACAGATACGCAGTATTTT
- | TRBJ1-4 | TRBV28 | - | CASSLSGRSNEKLFF | TGTGCCAGCAGTTTATCGGGCAGATCTAATGAAAAACTGTTTTTT
- | TRBJ1-1 | TRBV10-3 | - | CATRGPGSTEAFF | TGTGCCACCCGGGGCCCGGGGAGCACTGAAGCTTTCTTT
- | TRBJ1-3 | TRBV6-5 | few | CASSYDDGISGNTIYF | TGTGCCAGCAGTTACGACGATGGTATCTCTGGAAACACCATATATTTT
- | TRBJ2-3 | TRBV11-2 | few | CASTAFTSTDTQYF | TGTGCCAGCACCGCCTTCACTAGCACAGATACGCAGTATTTT
TRBD1 | TRBJ1-1 | TRBV10-3 | - | CAISSQDRGNTEAFF | TGTGCCATCAGTTCCCAGGACAGGGGGAACACTGAAGCTTTCTTT
- | TRBJ1-2 | TRBV5-1 | few | CASSKDGTYGYTF | TGCGCCAGCAGCAAGGACGGGACGTACGGCTACACCTTC
- | TRBJ1-1 | TRBV24-1 | few | CATSDSSRGTTEAFF | TGTGCCACCAGTGATTCGTCTCGGGGAACCACTGAAGCTTTCTTT
TRBD1 | TRBJ2-3 | TRBV9 | - | CASSPGQGVRAQYF | TGTGCCAGCAGCCCAGGACAGGGGGTGCGAGCGCAGTATTTT
- | TRBJ2-5 | TRBV12-3/TRBV12-4 | - | CASTVMGTQYF | TGTGCCAGCACCGTCATGGGGACCCAGTACTTC
TRBD2 | TRBJ2-2 | TRBV3-1 | - | CASSRTSGGADTGELFF | TGTGCCAGCAGCCGGACTAGCGGGGGGGCGGACACCGGGGAGCTGTTTTTT
- | TRBJ1-1 | TRBV24-1 | few | CATSDTVNTEAFF | TGTGCCACCAGTGATACGGTGAACACTGAAGCTTTCTTT
- | TRBJ1-3 | TRBV9 | few | CASSVTTGLGSGNTIYF | TGTGCCAGCAGCGTAACCACAGGGCTAGGCTCTGGAAACACCATATATTTT